A single sample gave rise to the 30 T cell receptor beta chains below, sequenced in a study of blood T cell repertoires in COVID-19. The assay was immunoSEQ multiplex PCR, and TCRdb's table has in-frame clones only and misses some. The table lists hundreds of thousands of clones, around 90% of them singletons. The source material was PBMCs or T cells enriched from blood (not recorded which). These receptors were taken from a man aged 50-60 years who had been exposed to COVID-19.

The chain recombines TRBV2 with TRBJ1-2; D gene unclear. The CDR3 covers 13 residues. Germline loops: CDR1 SNHLY, CDR2 FYNNEI. The germline V and J ends were trimmed by 5 bases and 4 bases, with 11 bases remaining between them. In nucleotides, the CDR3 is TGTGCCAGCAGTAACCGGAGGATCTATGGCTACACCTTC. Its protein is CASSNRRIYGYTF.

J is TRBJ2-7 and V is TRBV6-5; the match to TRBD1 covers 7 bases. The CDR3 is 15 residues long. With V trimmed by 5 bases and J by 3 bases, 10 bases remained unmatched. Germline CDR1 and CDR2: MNHEY and SVGAGI. This chain's CDR3 is CASSPDRARIYEQYV. The CDR3 region has the DNA TGTGCCAGCAGTCCCGACAGGGCGAGAATCTACGAGCAGTACGTC.

The rearrangement joins TRBV4-2 to TRBJ1-2; the D gene is possibly TRBD1 (5 bases). The CDR3 length is 16 residues. The V end was cut by 0 bases, the J end by 2 bases, with 13 bases between. The V gene's germline CDR1 is LGHNA and CDR2 YNFKEQ. The CDR3 DNA is TGTGCCAGCAGCCAAGATGGGAAGGGGTCGAACTATGGCTACACCTTC. Encoded protein: CASSQDGKGSNYGYTF.

The gene calls are TRBV4-1 and TRBJ1-2; TRBD1 agrees at 7 bases. The CDR3 runs to 16 residues. Unmatched junction bases numbered 8, after V lost 4 bases and J lost 0 bases. CDR1 is MGHRA, CDR2 YSYEKL, per germline. The CDR3, as DNA: TGCGCCAGCAGCCCAACAGGGGCCTCTACTAACTATGGCTACACCTTC. It specifies CASSPTGASTNYGYTF.

Points on this clone: This sample also contains other DNA sequences that code for the same CDR3. CDR3 in amino acids: CASSLGAGMNTEAFF. The CDR3 DNA is TGTGCCAGCAGCTTAGGTGCGGGGATGAACACTGAAGCTTTCTTT. The chain couples TRBV7-2 to TRBJ1-1; D is ambiguous. The CDR3 is made up of 15 amino acids. Trimming removed 1 base at V and 0 bases at J, with 9 bases between. In germline, CDR1 is SGHTA, CDR2 FQGNSA.

This clone was found a few times. The CDR3 DNA follows: TGTGCCAGCAGAGGGGGTTCTGGAAACACCATATATTTT. Translation: CASRGGSGNTIYF. The chain is built from TRBV12-3 or TRBV12-4 and TRBJ1-3; maybe TRBD1 (6 bases). Trimming pared 6 bases from V and 1 base from J, leaving 7 bases between. The CDR3 spans 13 residues.

The chain has TRBV29-1 and TRBJ2-3, with 12 bases lining up with TRBD2. There are 15 residues in the CDR3. The V gene end was trimmed by 5 bases and the J gene end by 2 bases; junction bases not matched to a gene: 5. The germline V gene encodes CDR1 SQVTM and CDR2 ANQGSEA. The CDR3 region is CSVLGLAGPTDTQYF. The CDR3 DNA reads as TGCAGCGTTCTTGGACTAGCGGGACCCACAGATACGCAGTATTTT.

This chain joins TRBV11-3 and TRBJ1-2; D is undetermined. The CDR3 is made up of 14 amino acids. Trimming shortened V by 3 bases and J by 3 bases, and 11 bases separated the two germline ends. The germline CDR1 and CDR2 sequences are SGHNT and YENEEA. This CDR3 is CASSFGGSDYGYTF. CDR3 nucleotides: TGTGCCAGCAGCTTTGGAGGTAGCGACTATGGCTACACCTTC.

This chain links TRBV15 with TRBJ1-5; TRBD1 matches at 8 bases. The length of the CDR3 is 14 residues. The junction had 6 bases not matched to a gene; V was cut back by 6 bases and J by 5 bases. CDR1 is LNHNV and CDR2 is YYDKDF in the germline V gene (reference sequence). The CDR3 sequence is CATSSGTGDQPQHF. DNA for the CDR3: TGTGCCACCAGTTCGGGGACAGGCGATCAGCCCCAGCATTTT.

This clone appeared a single time. V is TRBV7-3 and J is TRBJ2-1, with 8 bases fitting TRBD2. This CDR3 comprises 16 residues. V trimming: 3 bases; J trimming: 5 bases; junction bases outside the gene matches: 9. Germline CDR1 and CDR2: SGHTA and FQGTGA. CDR3 residues: CASSLSGLEGDNEQFF. In DNA form, the CDR3 reads TGTGCCAGCAGCTTGTCGGGACTAGAAGGGGACAATGAGCAGTTCTTC. Using reference TRBV7-3 and TRBJ2-1 for the parts outside the CDR3, the full variable domain is GAGVSQTPSNKVTEKGKYVELRCDPISGHTALYWYRQSLGQGPEFLIYFQGTGAADDSGLPNDRFFAVRPEGSVSTLKIQRTERGDSAVYLCASSLSGLEGDNEQFFGPGTRLTVL.

The CDR3 loop is CASSQEARNSPLHF. In DNA, the CDR3 is TGTGCCAGCAGCCAAGAAGCGCGTAATTCACCCCTCCACTTT. J is TRBJ1-6 and V is TRBV3-1 (or the pseudogene TRBV3-2), with D unresolved. Germline V gene lookup returns CDR1 LGHDT and CDR2 YNNKEL (reference sequence). Deletions cut 0 bases from V and 6 bases from J, with 6 bases between. CDR3 length: 14 amino acids.

The chain couples TRBV10-3 to TRBJ1-1, with TRBD1 matching over 10 bases. Per germline, CDR1 ENHRY and CDR2 SYGVKD. V lost 3 bases, J lost 4 bases, and 5 bases stayed unmatched. CDR3 size: 15 residues. Written as DNA, the CDR3 is TGTGCCATCAGTGACCTCGGACAGGGGGGCACTGAAGCTTTCTTT. This sequence encodes CAISDLGQGGTEAFF.

The chain carries TRBV11-3 and TRBJ2-3; D is unresolved. Trimming took 1 base from V and 8 from J, leaving 10 bases between them. Germline assignment: CDR1 SGHNT and CDR2 YENEEA. The CDR3 spans 13 residues. The CDR3, as DNA: TGTGCCAGCAGCTTAGGATCGACAACTACGCAGTATTTT. Translation: CASSLGSTTTQYF.

The CDR3 DNA sequence: TGTGCCAGCAGCGTGACAGGGAACAATGAGCAGTTCTTC. Residues: CASSVTGNNEQFF. This chain links TRBV11-3 with TRBJ2-1; TRBD1 agrees at 7 bases. The CDR3 length is 13 residues. Germline V gene data show CDR1 as SGHNT and CDR2 as YENEEA. V lost 5 bases, J lost 5 bases, and 3 bases stayed unmatched.

The rearrangement uses TRBV6-5 and TRBJ2-6; D remains ambiguous. Germline CDR1 is MNHEY and CDR2 is SVGAGI. Trimming removed 6 bases from V and 0 bases from J, with 3 bases in between. This CDR3 is built from 13 residues. CDR3 sequence (DNA): TGTGCCAGCAGCGGCTCTGGGGCCAACGTCCTGACTTTC. It specifies CASSGSGANVLTF.

The CDR3 is CSVHTRTYSYNEQFF. The CDR3 DNA reads TGCAGCGTCCATACCAGGACTTACTCCTACAATGAGCAGTTCTTC. The chain employs TRBV29-1 and TRBJ2-1; maybe TRBD2 (5 bases). Germline V gene sequence: CDR1 SQVTM, CDR2 ANQGSEA. There are 15 residues in the CDR3. V lost 6 bases and J 0 bases, leaving 15 bases between the germline ends.

The chain links TRBV5-1 to TRBJ2-1; 10 bases agree with TRBD2. The J segment lost 5 bases and the V segment lost 0 bases, leaving 8 bases of the junction unmatched. The CDR3 is made up of 17 amino acids. Per the germline V gene, CDR1 is SGHRS and CDR2 is YFSETQ. The CDR3 coding sequence is TGCGCCAGCAGCTTGGGAGTTGTAGCGGGAGGTGACAATGAGCAGTTCTTC. Translating gives CASSLGVVAGGDNEQFF.

The chain combines TRBV3-1 (or the pseudogene TRBV3-2) with TRBJ1-6, with D possibly being TRBD1 (6 bases). This CDR3 has 13 amino acids. Trimming shortened V by 4 bases and J by 7 bases, and 8 bases separated the two germline ends. Germline lookup yields CDR1 LGHDT and CDR2 YNNKEL (reference sequence). The CDR3 coding sequence is TGTGCCAGCAGCCGAACAGGGAATTCACCCCTCCACTTT. Encoded protein: CASSRTGNSPLHF.

The chain employs TRBV12-2 and TRBJ2-7; no DNA check was done on the table's D call, TRBD2. TRBV12-2 is a recognized pseudogene. The CDR3 extends over 20 amino acids. CDR3: CASRLGYGLAGELVAYEQYV. The CDR3 nucleotides are TGTGCAAGTCGCTTAGGTTATGGACTAGCGGGAGAATTAGTCGCCTACGAGCAGTACGTC.

The J gene is TRBJ2-3, the V gene TRBV5-4; a possible D gene is TRBD1 (6 bases). Germline V gene sequence: CDR1 SGHNT, CDR2 YYREEE (reference sequence). V was shortened by 4 bases and J by 4 bases, with 16 bases between the two germline ends. The CDR3 is 15 residues long. In nucleotides, the CDR3 is TGTGCCAGCAGCACCAACAGGGACGGAGCAGATACGCAGTATTTT. Translation: CASSTNRDGADTQYF.

V is TRBV7-8 and J is TRBJ2-5; 9 nucleotides line up with TRBD1. CDR1 and CDR2 from the germline V gene are SGHVS and FQNEAQ. Unmatched junction bases numbered 10, after V lost 5 bases and J lost 6 bases. The CDR3 covers 15 residues. CDR3: CASSPDRGREKTQYF. The DNA of the CDR3 is TGTGCCAGCAGCCCGGACAGGGGCCGGGAAAAGACCCAGTACTTC.

This rearrangement joins TRBV18 to TRBJ1-2, with 11 bases aligning to TRBD1. Germline values: CDR1 KGHSH, CDR2 LQKENI. The length of the CDR3 is 16 residues. The V and J ends lost 3 bases and 6 bases, in that order; junction bases with no gene match: 9. The CDR3 nucleotides are TGTGCCAGCTCACCGACCGGACAGGGGGCCTGGGATGGCTACACCTTC. This gives the protein CASSPTGQGAWDGYTF.

The rearrangement links TRBV6-1 to TRBJ2-7; 9 nucleotides match TRBD1. Germline CDR1 and CDR2: MNHNS and SASEGT. J lost 2 bases, V lost 3 bases, and 2 bases had no gene match. This CDR3 is 14 amino acids long. The DNA for the CDR3 is TGTGCCAGCAGTGAGGGGACAGGGCCCTACGAGCAGTACGTC. Its translation: CASSEGTGPYEQYV.

V gene TRBV29-1 combines with J gene TRBJ2-6; D unclear. The germline V gene has CDR1 SQVTM and CDR2 ANQGSEA. The CDR3 contains 17 residues. Trimming removed 4 bases at V and 4 bases at J, with 20 bases between. Written as DNA, the CDR3 is TGCAGCGTTGTCTCTTGGGCAACAAGGCCCGGGGCCAACGTCCTGACTTTC. As protein: CSVVSWATRPGANVLTF.

V is TRBV19 and J is TRBJ1-5; D gene unclear. Germline-derived CDR1 and CDR2 are LNHDA and SQIVND (reference sequence). Trimming took 0 bases from V and 0 from J, leaving 12 bases between them. This CDR3 region has 17 residues. CDR3 region: CASSIDGGQDSNQPQHF. The CDR3, as DNA: TGTGCCAGTAGTATAGACGGTGGGCAGGATAGCAATCAGCCCCAGCATTTT. Full variable domain (remainder filled in from reference TRBV19 and TRBJ1-5): DGGITQSPKYLFRKEGQNVTLSCEQNLNHDAMYWYRQDPGQGLRLIYYSQIVNDFQKGDIAEGYSVSREKKESFPLTVTSAQKNPTAFYLCASSIDGGQDSNQPQHFGDGTRLSIL.

The chain carries TRBV2 and TRBJ2-7; 8 positions agree with TRBD1. V lost 3 bases and J lost 5; bases outside the gene matches: 6. The CDR3 consists of 14 residues. Germline assignment: CDR1 SNHLY and CDR2 FYNNEI. The chain's CDR3 is CASSEGRGLDEQYF. The DNA for the CDR3 is TGTGCCAGCAGTGAGGGCAGGGGGCTCGACGAGCAGTACTTC.

The V and J genes are TRBV29-1 and TRBJ2-7; D gene ambiguous. Trimming took 4 bases from V and 1 from J, leaving 5 bases between them. Germline V gene sequence: CDR1 SQVTM, CDR2 ANQGSEA. This CDR3 comprises 11 residues. The CDR3 is CSVGQSYEQYF. CDR3 nucleotides: TGCAGCGTTGGGCAATCCTACGAGCAGTACTTC.

The gene calls are TRBV10-1 and TRBJ2-7, with TRBD1 matching 10 bases. Germline V lookup: CDR1 WNHNN, CDR2 SYGVQD (reference sequence). The CDR3 totals 14 residues. The ends lost 4 bases at V and 6 bases at J; junction bases unmatched: 6. The CDR3 nucleotides are TGCGCCAGCAGTGGACAGGGGGCGCCAGGCGAGCAGTACTTC. This gives the protein CASSGQGAPGEQYF.

The genes are TRBV6-9 and TRBJ2-1; 10 bases are shared with TRBD2. With 5 bases clipped from V and 7 bases from J, the junction kept 11 bases outside the gene matches. This CDR3 region has 16 residues. Germline V CDR1 and CDR2: MNHGY, SVAAGI. CDR3 bases: TGTGCCAGCAGTCCCCCTGGGAGCGGGAGGGCAAATGAGCAGTTCTTC. Its protein is CASSPPGSGRANEQFF.

This chain's CDR3 is CAISEWNTRGDQPQHF. The DNA for the CDR3 is TGTGCCATCAGTGAGTGGAATACCCGGGGAGATCAGCCCCAGCATTTT. This chain joins TRBV10-3 and TRBJ1-5; D not resolved. Germline CDR1 reads ENHRY; CDR2 reads SYGVKD. Trimming stripped 1 base from V and 5 bases from J, with 15 bases between. This CDR3 region has 16 residues.